The 27 T cell receptor beta chains in this list originate from one sample, sequenced in a study of T cell responses to AZD1222 COVID-19 vaccine. TCRdb keeps only in-frame clones here, not all; method: immunoSEQ multiplex PCR. The table shows 40,000 to 45,000 clones, with around 80% occurring only once. Material: peripheral blood, obtained on day 0 of AZD1222 vaccination. The receptors derive from an adult in good health.

V usage is TRBV3-1 (or the pseudogene TRBV3-2) and J usage is TRBJ1-2; no clear D. Germline V gene sequence: CDR1 LGHDT, CDR2 YNNKEL (reference sequence). The CDR3 is 12 residues long. The V end was cut by 3 bases, the J end by 3 bases, with 5 bases between. DNA for the CDR3: TGTGCCAGCAGCCAGGTCTACTATGGCTACACCTTC. Translating gives CASSQVYYGYTF.

This clone was recorded only once. The chain carries TRBV29-1 and TRBJ1-1; no definite D call. Germline V gene lookup returns CDR1 SQVTM and CDR2 ANQGSEA. Trimming took off 3 bases at V and 5 bases at J, with 16 bases between the two ends. This CDR3 is 14 amino acids long. The CDR3 here is CSVDARARETEAFF. DNA for the CDR3: TGCAGCGTTGATGCGAGGGCGAGGGAAACTGAAGCTTTCTTT.

A single count supports this clone. This rearrangement joins TRBV30 to TRBJ2-1; 10 nucleotides line up with TRBD1. Germline CDR1 reads GTSNPN; CDR2 reads SVGIG (reference sequence). The CDR3 runs to 16 residues. The V and J ends lost 2 bases and 4 bases, in that order; junction bases with no gene match: 8. The CDR3 DNA reads as TGTGCCTGGAGTCAGACAGGGGGCCATCCTTACAATGAGCAGTTCTTC. Residues: CAWSQTGGHPYNEQFF. Full variable domain (rest looked up from reference TRBV30 and TRBJ2-1): SQTIHQWPATLVQPVGSPLSLECTVEGTSNPNLYWYRQAAGRGLQLLFYSVGIGQISSEVPQNLSASRPQDRQFILSSKKLLLSDSGFYLCAWSQTGGHPYNEQFFGPGTRLTVL.

The chain carries TRBV6-1 and TRBJ2-5, with 8 bases aligning to TRBD1. In germline, CDR1 is MNHNS, CDR2 SASEGT. V gave up 2 bases and J gave up 1 base; unmatched junction bases: 6. The CDR3 contains 16 residues. CDR3 sequence (DNA): TGTGCCAGCAGTGAACTCACAGGGGGACTCCAAGAGACCCAGTACTTC. It specifies CASSELTGGLQETQYF.

In its sample, this clone was seen a few times. The gene calls are TRBV11-3 and TRBJ1-5, with TRBD1 matching over 7 bases. The CDR3 totals 16 residues. Unmatched junction bases numbered 5, after V lost 0 bases and J lost 3 bases. Germline V CDR1 and CDR2: SGHNT, YENEEA. This CDR3 reads CASSLEGTVYNQPQHF. DNA of the CDR3: TGTGCCAGCAGCTTAGAAGGGACAGTTTACAATCAGCCCCAGCATTTT. Using reference TRBV11-3 and TRBJ1-5 for the parts outside the CDR3, the full variable domain is EAGVVQSPRYKIIEKKQPVAFWCNPISGHNTLYWYLQNLGQGPELLIRYENEEAVDDSQLPKDRFSAERLKGVDSTLKIQPAELGDSAVYLCASSLEGTVYNQPQHFGDGTRLSIL.

This clone was counted between two and nine times. J is TRBJ1-6 and V is TRBV5-1, with D tentatively TRBD1 (6 bases). CDR1 and CDR2 (germline): SGHRS, YFSETQ. The germline V and J ends were trimmed by 5 bases and 8 bases, with 14 bases remaining between them. This CDR3 is 14 amino acids long. The CDR3 nucleotides are TGCGCCAGCAGTATAACAGGGATCGATTCACCCCTCCACTTT. Encoded protein: CASSITGIDSPLHF.

This rearrangement joins TRBV2 to TRBJ1-5; 7 nucleotides match TRBD1. The CDR3 extends over 13 amino acids. V was clipped by 9 bases and J by 3 bases; unmatched bases: 5. Germline CDR1 reads SNHLY; CDR2 reads FYNNEI. CDR3 sequence: CASRDRSNQPQHF. Written as DNA, the CDR3 is TGTGCCAGTAGGGACAGATCCAATCAGCCCCAGCATTTT.

CDR3 in DNA: TGTGCCAGCAGCCAAGAGGGGAGGACCTCCGAGCAGTACTTC. It specifies CASSQEGRTSEQYF. The chain joins TRBV3-1 (or the pseudogene TRBV3-2) to TRBJ2-7; tentative D call: TRBD2 (6 bases). CDR1 is LGHDT and CDR2 is YNNKEL in the germline V gene (reference sequence). The CDR3 runs 14 residues. V gave up 0 bases and J gave up 6 bases, with 12 bases separating them.

The chain is built from TRBV28 and TRBJ1-1; D remains ambiguous. CDR3 length: 13 amino acids. Trimming shortened V by 5 bases and J by 3 bases, and 10 bases separated the two germline ends. CDR1 is MDHEN, CDR2 SYDVKM, per germline. CDR3 nucleotides: TGTGCCAGCAGTCCCCGGCCCTACACTGAAGCTTTCTTT. Amino acid sequence: CASSPRPYTEAFF. Full variable domain (missing parts from reference TRBV28 and TRBJ1-1): DVKVTQSSRYLVKRTGEKVFLECVQDMDHENMFWYRQDPGLGLRLIYFSYDVKMKEKGDIPEGYSVSREKKERFSLILESASTNQTSMYLCASSPRPYTEAFFGQGTRLTVV.

This clone was counted a few times. The gene calls are TRBV12-1 and TRBJ2-7; the table's D call of TRBD1 was not tested on the DNA. TRBV12-1 is shown as a pseudogene. This CDR3 has 15 amino acids. The CDR3 protein is CASSSQDRDSYEQYF. CDR3 nucleotides: TGTGCCAGCAGCTCCCAGGACAGGGACTCCTACGAGCAGTACTTC.

The CDR3 loop is CASTPGGSSSRNEQFF. Written as DNA, the CDR3 is TGCGCCAGCACTCCTGGGGGGAGCAGCAGTCGAAATGAGCAGTTCTTC. The rearrangement links TRBV5-1 to TRBJ2-1; tentatively, D is TRBD2 (6 bases). Germline V gene lookup returns CDR1 SGHRS and CDR2 YFSETQ. The CDR3 has 16 amino acids. The V and J ends lost 6 bases and 7 bases respectively, with 23 bases between them. Full variable domain (missing parts from reference TRBV5-1 and TRBJ2-1): KAGVTQTPRYLIKTRGQQVTLSCSPISGHRSVSWYQQTPGQGLQFLFEYFSETQRNKGNFPGRFSGRQFSNSRSEMNVSTLELGDSALYLCASTPGGSSSRNEQFFGPGTRLTVL.

This clone was detected only once. V gene TRBV10-3 combines with J gene TRBJ2-1; 11 bases are shared with TRBD1. The germline V gene encodes CDR1 ENHRY and CDR2 SYGVKD. CDR3 length: 14 residues. V lost 6 bases, J lost 4 bases, and 2 bases stayed unmatched. The CDR3 DNA reads as TGTGCCATCAGGGGACAGGGGGATTACAATGAGCAGTTCTTC. Encoded protein: CAIRGQGDYNEQFF.

V gene TRBV3-1 (or the pseudogene TRBV3-2) combines with J gene TRBJ2-1; possible D gene TRBD1, 6 bases. Trimming removed 1 base at V and 4 bases at J, with 14 bases between. Germline values: CDR1 LGHDT, CDR2 YNNKEL (reference sequence). The CDR3 runs 16 residues. The CDR3 DNA reads as TGTGCCAGCAGCCAAGCATTAGGACAGAATTACAATGAGCAGTTCTTC. This sequence encodes CASSQALGQNYNEQFF.

The chain links TRBV19 to TRBJ2-4, with 9 bases that match TRBD1. The V segment lost 3 bases and the J segment 7 bases; nucleotides outside the gene matches: 4. Germline loops: CDR1 LNHDA, CDR2 SQIVND (reference sequence). There are 14 residues in the CDR3. Here the CDR3 reads CASSIAGTGNIQYF. The CDR3 bases are TGTGCCAGTAGTATCGCCGGGACAGGGAACATTCAGTACTTC.

V and J are TRBV11-2 and TRBJ2-7; no definite D call. The ends were cut back, 6 bases at V and 1 base at J, with 10 bases in the middle. CDR1 SGHAT and CDR2 FQNNGV come from the germline V gene. The CDR3 extends over 13 amino acids. CDR3 region: CASSAGPSYEQYF. The DNA of the CDR3 is TGTGCCAGCAGTGCCGGGCCTTCCTACGAGCAGTACTTC. Based on the CDR3 plus reference TRBV11-2 and TRBJ2-7, the full variable domain is EAGVAQSPRYKIIEKRQSVAFWCNPISGHATLYWYQQILGQGPKLLIQFQNNGVVDDSQLPKDRFSAERLKGVDSTLKIQPAKLEDSAVYLCASSAGPSYEQYFGPGTRLTVT.

The chain combines TRBV5-1 with TRBJ2-1, with a weak D call TRBD2 (6 bases). V was pared by 3 bases and J by 0 bases, with 10 bases between. This CDR3 is 15 amino acids long. Germline loops: CDR1 SGHRS, CDR2 YFSETQ. The CDR3 sequence: CASSWDLSSYNEQFF. As DNA, the CDR3 is TGCGCCAGCAGCTGGGACTTGAGCTCCTACAATGAGCAGTTCTTC.

The chain carries TRBV3-1 (or the pseudogene TRBV3-2) and TRBJ2-6, with 8 positions matching TRBD1. Germline V gives CDR1 LGHDT, CDR2 YNNKEL (reference sequence). The CDR3 extends over 15 amino acids. Germline trimming cut 3 bases from V and 6 bases from J; bases unmatched to any gene: 4. The CDR3 here is CASSHGQGKANVLTF. The CDR3 DNA is TGTGCCAGCAGCCACGGACAGGGAAAGGCCAACGTCCTGACTTTC.

This chain joins TRBV19 and TRBJ1-5; maybe TRBD1 (6 bases). The CDR3 loop spans 15 amino acids. The V end was cut by 2 bases, the J end by 9 bases, with 17 bases between. Looked up from germline, CDR1 is LNHDA and CDR2 is SQIVND (reference sequence). The CDR3 spells CASSINPGDMWPQHF. The DNA of the CDR3 is TGTGCCAGTAGTATAAATCCAGGGGATATGTGGCCCCAGCATTTT.

This sequence joins TRBV6-1 and TRBJ2-7; the D is unclear. V gave up 2 bases and J gave up 4 bases, with 15 bases separating them. This CDR3 spans 15 amino acids. The germline V gene has CDR1 MNHNS and CDR2 SASEGT. CDR3 sequence: CASSESVFVVYEQYF. DNA for the CDR3: TGTGCCAGCAGTGAATCTGTCTTTGTAGTGTACGAGCAGTACTTC.

This chain uses TRBV12-5 with TRBJ1-5; 9 bases agree with TRBD1. Germline V gene lookup returns CDR1 LGHNT and CDR2 FRNRAP. The CDR3 totals 14 residues. J gave up 5 bases and V 5 bases, and 4 bases lay outside the gene matches. The CDR3 loop is CASGLTGGDQPQHF. The CDR3 coding sequence is TGTGCTAGTGGTCTGACAGGGGGGGATCAGCCCCAGCATTTT.

This chain uses TRBV28 with TRBJ2-1; TRBD1 matches at 9 bases. The CDR3 consists of 13 residues. Germline V lookup: CDR1 MDHEN, CDR2 SYDVKM. V shed 6 bases and J 7 bases; nucleotides not matched to a gene: 4. The DNA for the CDR3 is TGTGCCAGCAGGGGGACAGGGATAAATGAGCAGTTCTTC. This encodes CASRGTGINEQFF. Supplemented by reference TRBV28 and TRBJ2-1, the full variable domain reads DVKVTQSSRYLVKRTGEKVFLECVQDMDHENMFWYRQDPGLGLRLIYFSYDVKMKEKGDIPEGYSVSREKKERFSLILESASTNQTSMYLCASRGTGINEQFFGPGTRLTVL.

J is TRBJ2-5 and V is TRBV28; D not resolved. Germline V gene lookup returns CDR1 MDHEN and CDR2 SYDVKM. This CDR3 spans 11 amino acids. Deletions cut 2 bases from V and 14 bases from J, with 12 bases between. The CDR3, as DNA: TGTGCCAGCAGTTTACGGTTAGAGTCCTACTTC. Amino acid sequence: CASSLRLESYF.

This clone showed up just once. V is TRBV7-2 and J is TRBJ2-1, with 7 positions matching TRBD1. The junction had 12 bases not matched to a gene; V was cut back by 5 bases and J by 5 bases. The germline V gene encodes CDR1 SGHTA and CDR2 FQGNSA. The CDR3 sequence is 16 residues long. CDR3 DNA sequence: TGTGCCAGCAGCCCTCGGACAGGTCTGAGGGACAATGAGCAGTTCTTC. It encodes CASSPRTGLRDNEQFF.

This clone was found a few times. This rearrangement joins TRBV7-8 to TRBJ2-3; D is possibly TRBD2 (6 bases). V was clipped by 5 bases and J by 4 bases, with 16 bases between them. CDR1 and CDR2 from the germline V gene are SGHVS and FQNEAQ. This CDR3 region has 15 residues. CDR3 region: CASSQGLWGADTQYF. The DNA of the CDR3 is TGTGCCAGCAGCCAGGGATTATGGGGGGCAGATACGCAGTATTTT.

The chain joins TRBV4-3 to TRBJ1-2; 8 nucleotides align to TRBD1. From germline, CDR1 is LGHNA and CDR2 YSLEER. The CDR3 length is 14 residues. V shed 4 bases and J 6 bases; nucleotides not matched to a gene: 7. In DNA form, the CDR3 reads TGCGCCAGCAGCCCACAGGGGGAAATCGATGGCTACACCTTC. It yields the protein CASSPQGEIDGYTF.

The chain carries TRBV6-2 or TRBV6-3 and TRBJ2-7; 9 bases are shared with TRBD1. Germline CDR1 and CDR2: MNHEY and SVGEGT. The CDR3 consists of 19 residues. J was trimmed by 3 bases and V by 2 bases; bases with no gene match: 17. In DNA form, the CDR3 reads TGTGCCAGCAGTTACCAACTATCCGGGACAGGGATGCGGGGCTACGAGCAGTACTTC. This codes for CASSYQLSGTGMRGYEQYF.

V is TRBV7-8 and J is TRBJ1-2; D possibly corresponds to TRBD1 (6 bases). The V gene lost 5 bases and the J gene lost 2 bases, with 15 bases spanning the gap. Germline values: CDR1 SGHVS, CDR2 FQNEAQ. The CDR3 is made up of 15 amino acids. CDR3 bases: TGTGCCAGCAGCCGGGGGACAAGGCTGAACTATGGCTACACCTTC. It codes for CASSRGTRLNYGYTF.